This T cell receptor beta chain derives from a study of blood T cell repertoires in COVID-19. Study summary: T cells, B-cell-depleted T cells, or PBMCs supplied cDNA or gDNA.

TCRdb keeps only in-frame clones here, not all; method: immunoSEQ multiplex PCR. The sample records more than 200,000 clones, under 90% being singletons. Trimming removed 4 bases from V and 1 base from J, with 14 bases in between. The CDR3 loop spans 15 amino acids. Germline loops: CDR1 SGHNT, CDR2 YYREEE (reference sequence). This clone has only a few counts. Sequencing used peripheral blood. The J gene is TRBJ1-1, the V gene TRBV5-4; perhaps TRBD1 as D (6 bases). This TCR was sampled from a man aged 60 to 69 with acute or convalescent COVID-19. The CDR3: CASSVLTTGNTEAFF. The CDR3 DNA follows: TGTGCCAGCAGCGTACTAACGACAGGGAACACTGAAGCTTTCTTT.